This T cell receptor beta chain came from a study of blood T cell repertoires in COVID-19. The overall study: T cells, B-cell-depleted T cells, or PBMCs provided the cDNA or gDNA that served as material.

The table came from immunoSEQ multiplex PCR; TCRdb's copy has only in-frame clones and leaves some out. This sample has 250,000 or so clones, with around 90% found just once. Grouping used clinical history reported by participants in a survey and questionnaire. Germline lookup yields CDR1 SGHAT and CDR2 FQNNGV. With V trimmed by 5 bases and J by 1 base, 8 bases remained unmatched. There are 16 residues in the CDR3. Source material: PBMCs or T cells enriched from blood (not recorded which). This chain uses TRBV11-2 with TRBJ2-1; 7 bases line up with TRBD2. This clonotype was obtained from a woman in her forties or fifties who had recovered from COVID-19. CDR3 sequence (DNA): TGTGCCAGCAGCCTACTCGCGGGGGTGTCCTACAATGAGCAGTTCTTC. Protein sequence: CASSLLAGVSYNEQFF.